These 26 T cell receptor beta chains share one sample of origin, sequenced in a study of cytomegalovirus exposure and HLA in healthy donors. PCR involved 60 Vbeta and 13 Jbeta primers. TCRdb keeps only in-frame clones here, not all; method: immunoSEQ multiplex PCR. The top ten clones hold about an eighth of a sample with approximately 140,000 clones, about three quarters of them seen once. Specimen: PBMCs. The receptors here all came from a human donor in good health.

The CDR3 DNA reads TGTGCCAGCAGTTTTGCAGGGAACACTGAAGCTTTCTTT. The encoded protein is CASSFAGNTEAFF. The chain combines TRBV5-4 with TRBJ1-1; D unresolved. Germline V gene lookup returns CDR1 SGHNT and CDR2 YYREEE (reference sequence). V lost 5 bases, J lost 1 base, and 9 bases lay in between. The CDR3 length is 13 residues.

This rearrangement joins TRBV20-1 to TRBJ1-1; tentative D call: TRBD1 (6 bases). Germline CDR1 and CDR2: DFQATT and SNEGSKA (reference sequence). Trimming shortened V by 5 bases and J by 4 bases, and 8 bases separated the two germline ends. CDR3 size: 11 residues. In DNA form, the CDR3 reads TGCAGTGCTCTGACAGGCACTGAAGCTTTCTTT. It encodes CSALTGTEAFF.

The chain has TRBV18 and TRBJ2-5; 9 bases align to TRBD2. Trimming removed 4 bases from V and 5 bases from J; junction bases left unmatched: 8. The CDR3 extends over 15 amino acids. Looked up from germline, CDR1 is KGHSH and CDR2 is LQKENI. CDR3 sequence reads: CASSRSASGEETQYF. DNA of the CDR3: TGTGCCAGCTCACGGTCTGCTAGCGGGGAGGAGACCCAGTACTTC.

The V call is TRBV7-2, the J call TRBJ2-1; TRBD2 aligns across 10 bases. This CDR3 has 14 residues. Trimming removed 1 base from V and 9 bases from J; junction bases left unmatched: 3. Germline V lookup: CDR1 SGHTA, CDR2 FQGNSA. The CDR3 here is CASSLERGGIEQFF. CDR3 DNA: TGTGCCAGCAGCTTAGAGCGGGGGGGCATTGAGCAGTTCTTC.

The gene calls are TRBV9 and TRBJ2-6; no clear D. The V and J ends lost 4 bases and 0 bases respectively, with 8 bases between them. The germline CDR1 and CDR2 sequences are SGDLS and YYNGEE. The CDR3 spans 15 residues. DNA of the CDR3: TGTGCCAGCAGCCCAGGTTCCTCTGGGGCCAACGTCCTGACTTTC. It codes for CASSPGSSGANVLTF.

The CDR3 bases are TGTGCCAGCAGTGGCCTGGGACAGCGAACCTACAATGAGCAGTTCTTC. Its protein product is CASSGLGQRTYNEQFF. The chain combines TRBV2 with TRBJ2-1, with 7 bases matching TRBD1. The V gene's germline CDR1 is SNHLY and CDR2 FYNNEI. J gave up 2 bases and V 4 bases, and 8 bases lay outside the gene matches. CDR3 length: 16 amino acids.

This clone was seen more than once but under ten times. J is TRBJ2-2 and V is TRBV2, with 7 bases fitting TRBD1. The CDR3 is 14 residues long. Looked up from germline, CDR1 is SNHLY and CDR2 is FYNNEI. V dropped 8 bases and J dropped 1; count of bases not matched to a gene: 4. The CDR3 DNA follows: TGTGCCAGCCAGGGGGATGTGAACACCGGGGAGCTGTTTTTT. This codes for CASQGDVNTGELFF.

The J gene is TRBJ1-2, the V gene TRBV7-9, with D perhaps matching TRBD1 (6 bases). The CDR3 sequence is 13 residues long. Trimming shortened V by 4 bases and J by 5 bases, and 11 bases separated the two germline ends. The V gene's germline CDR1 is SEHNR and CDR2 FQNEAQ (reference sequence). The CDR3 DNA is TGTGCCAGCAGCTGGGACCAGGGGTATGGCTACACCTTC. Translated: CASSWDQGYGYTF.

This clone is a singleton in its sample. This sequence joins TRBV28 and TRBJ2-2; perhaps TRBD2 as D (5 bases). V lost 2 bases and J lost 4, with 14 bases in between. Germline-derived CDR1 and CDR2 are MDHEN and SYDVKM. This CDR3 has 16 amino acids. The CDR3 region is CASSLAVLGGTGELFF. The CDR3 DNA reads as TGTGCCAGCAGTTTAGCCGTCCTAGGAGGCACCGGGGAGCTGTTTTTT.

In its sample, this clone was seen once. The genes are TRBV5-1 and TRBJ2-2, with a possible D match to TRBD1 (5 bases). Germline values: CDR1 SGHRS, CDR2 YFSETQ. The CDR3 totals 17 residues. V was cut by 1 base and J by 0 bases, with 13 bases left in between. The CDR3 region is CASSLYGGASNTGELFF. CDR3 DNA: TGCGCCAGCAGCTTGTACGGTGGGGCATCGAACACCGGGGAGCTGTTTTTT.

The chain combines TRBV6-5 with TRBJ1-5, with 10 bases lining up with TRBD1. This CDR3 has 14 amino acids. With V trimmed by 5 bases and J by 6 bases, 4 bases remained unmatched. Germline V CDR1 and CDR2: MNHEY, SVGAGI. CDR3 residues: CASSPGTGVQPQHF. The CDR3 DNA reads TGTGCCAGCAGTCCCGGGACAGGGGTTCAGCCCCAGCATTTT.

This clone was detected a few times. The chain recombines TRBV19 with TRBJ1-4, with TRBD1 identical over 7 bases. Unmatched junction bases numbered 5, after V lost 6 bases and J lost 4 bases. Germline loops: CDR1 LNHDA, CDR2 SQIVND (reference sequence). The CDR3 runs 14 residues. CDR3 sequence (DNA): TGTGCCAGTAGGGGGGACAGCCGTAATGAAAAACTGTTTTTT. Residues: CASRGDSRNEKLFF.

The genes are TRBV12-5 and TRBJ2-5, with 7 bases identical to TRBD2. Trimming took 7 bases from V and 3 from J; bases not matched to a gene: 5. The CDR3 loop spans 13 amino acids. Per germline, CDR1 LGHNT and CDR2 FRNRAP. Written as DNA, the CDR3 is TGTGCTAGTGCCGGACTAGAAAAAGAGACCCAGTACTTC. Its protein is CASAGLEKETQYF.

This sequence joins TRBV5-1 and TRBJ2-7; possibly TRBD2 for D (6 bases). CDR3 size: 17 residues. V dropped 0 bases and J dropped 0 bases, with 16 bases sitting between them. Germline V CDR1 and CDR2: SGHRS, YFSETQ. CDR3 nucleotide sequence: TGCGCCAGCAGCTTGGGCCCCATAGCGGTAATCTCCTACGAGCAGTACTTC. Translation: CASSLGPIAVISYEQYF.

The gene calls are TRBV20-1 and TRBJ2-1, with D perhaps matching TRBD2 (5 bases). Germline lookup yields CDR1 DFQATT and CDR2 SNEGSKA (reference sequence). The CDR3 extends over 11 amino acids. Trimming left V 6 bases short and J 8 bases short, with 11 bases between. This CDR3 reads CSAKRGYEQFF. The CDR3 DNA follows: TGCAGTGCGAAAAGAGGGTATGAGCAGTTCTTC.

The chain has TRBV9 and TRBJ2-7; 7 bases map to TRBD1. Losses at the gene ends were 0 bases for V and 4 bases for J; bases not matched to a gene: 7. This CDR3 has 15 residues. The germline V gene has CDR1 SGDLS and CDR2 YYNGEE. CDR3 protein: CASSVGGTATYEQYF. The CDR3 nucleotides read TGTGCCAGCAGCGTAGGTGGGACAGCAACTTACGAGCAGTACTTC.

CDR3 loop: CASSTGIDYEQYF. The CDR3 DNA reads as TGTGCCAGCAGCACAGGGATCGACTACGAGCAGTACTTC. The V call is TRBV7-6, the J call TRBJ2-7, with D tentatively TRBD1 (6 bases). This CDR3 contains 13 residues. Between the trimmed V and J ends, which lost 5 bases and 3 bases, there was a span of 11 bases. The germline V gene encodes CDR1 SGHVS and CDR2 FNYEAQ.

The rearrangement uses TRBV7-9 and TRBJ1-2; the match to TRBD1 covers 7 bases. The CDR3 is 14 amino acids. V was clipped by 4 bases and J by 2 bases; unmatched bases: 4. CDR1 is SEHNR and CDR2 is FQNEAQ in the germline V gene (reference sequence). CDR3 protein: CASSSGQKNYGYTF. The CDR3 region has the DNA TGTGCCAGCAGCTCGGGACAGAAAAACTATGGCTACACCTTC.

Here the CDR3 reads CASSLVPSSYEQYF. For the CDR3, the DNA is TGTGCCAGCAGCCTAGTCCCGAGCTCCTACGAGCAGTACTTC. The genes are TRBV5-5 and TRBJ2-7; D ambiguous. The V end lost 4 bases, the J end lost 0 bases, and 11 bases lay between the germline ends. The CDR3 contains 14 residues. Germline V CDR1 and CDR2: SGHKS, YYEKEE (reference sequence).

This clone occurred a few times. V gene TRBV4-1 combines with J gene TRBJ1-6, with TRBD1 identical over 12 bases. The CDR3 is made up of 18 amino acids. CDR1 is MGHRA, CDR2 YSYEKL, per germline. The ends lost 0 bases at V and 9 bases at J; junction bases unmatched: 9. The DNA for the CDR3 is TGCGCCAGCAGCCAAGAAGGCGGGACAGGGGGCGGGGGTTCACCCCTCCACTTT. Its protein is CASSQEGGTGGGGSPLHF.

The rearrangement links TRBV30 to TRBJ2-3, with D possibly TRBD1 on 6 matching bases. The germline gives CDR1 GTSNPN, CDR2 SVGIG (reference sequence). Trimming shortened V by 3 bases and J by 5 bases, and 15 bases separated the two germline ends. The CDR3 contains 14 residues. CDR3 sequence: CAWRRGEGVDTQYF. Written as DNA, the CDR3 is TGTGCCTGGAGAAGGGGAGAGGGGGTAGATACGCAGTATTTT.

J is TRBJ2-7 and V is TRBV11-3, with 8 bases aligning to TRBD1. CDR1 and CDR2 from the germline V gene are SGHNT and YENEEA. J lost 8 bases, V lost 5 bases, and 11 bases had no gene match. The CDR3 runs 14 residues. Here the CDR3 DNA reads TGTGCCAGCAGCCACCGAGACAGGGGCTTTCAGCAGTACTTC. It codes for CASSHRDRGFQQYF.

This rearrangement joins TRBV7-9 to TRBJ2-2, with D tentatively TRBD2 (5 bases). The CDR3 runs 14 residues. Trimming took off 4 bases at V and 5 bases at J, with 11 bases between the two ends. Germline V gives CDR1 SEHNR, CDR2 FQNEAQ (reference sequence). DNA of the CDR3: TGTGCCAGCAGCTCGGGGTCGGGTACCGGGGAGCTGTTTTTT. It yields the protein CASSSGSGTGELFF.

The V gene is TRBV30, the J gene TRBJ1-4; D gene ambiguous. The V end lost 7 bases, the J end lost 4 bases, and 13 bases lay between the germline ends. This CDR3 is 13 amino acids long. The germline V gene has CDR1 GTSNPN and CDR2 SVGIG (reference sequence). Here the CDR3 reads CAFLQTNNEKLFF. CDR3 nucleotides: TGTGCCTTCCTACAGACTAATAATGAAAAACTGTTTTTT.

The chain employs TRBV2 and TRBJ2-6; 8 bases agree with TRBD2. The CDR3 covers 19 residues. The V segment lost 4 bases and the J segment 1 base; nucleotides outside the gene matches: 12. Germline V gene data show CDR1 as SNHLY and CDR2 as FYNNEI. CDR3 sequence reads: CASSGQLSGMRSGANVLTF. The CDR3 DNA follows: TGTGCCAGCAGTGGACAACTTAGCGGGATGAGGTCTGGGGCCAACGTCCTGACTTTC.

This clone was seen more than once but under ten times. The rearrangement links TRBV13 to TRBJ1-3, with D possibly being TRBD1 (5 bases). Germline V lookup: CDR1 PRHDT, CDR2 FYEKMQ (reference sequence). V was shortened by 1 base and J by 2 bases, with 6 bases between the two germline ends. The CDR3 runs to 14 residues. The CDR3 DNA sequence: TGTGCCAGCAGCTTAGCCAGGGCTGGAAACACCATATATTTT. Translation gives CASSLARAGNTIYF.